Sequencing of this T cell receptor (beta chain) was carried out in a study of control samples from healthy donors and cancer patients. Using immunoSEQ multiplex PCR, the repertoire was profiled, and TCRdb retains in-frame clones only, with some absent. The repertoire holds about 150,000 clones, with approximately 96% as singletons. The sequenced material came from blood. The receptor was derived from a man aged 35 to 55 in good health.

The CDR3 DNA reads TGTGCCAGCAGCATCACAGCGAACACTGAAGCTTTCTTT. This codes for CASSITANTEAFF. The genes are TRBV7-9 and TRBJ1-1; D remains ambiguous. The germline V and J ends were trimmed by 5 bases and 1 base, with 8 bases remaining between them. The CDR3 has 13 residues. The germline V gene encodes CDR1 SEHNR and CDR2 FQNEAQ (reference sequence).